This TCR beta chain derives from a study of OX40 agonist ivuxolimab in advanced cancers. The wider study: Ivuxolimab, an antibody that agonizes OX40 (CD134), was administered to the patients. Three partial responders included one hepatocellular carcinoma patient and two cutaneous melanoma patients. Findings and caveats of the study: Expanded clones belonging to CD8+ T cells outnumbered, on average, those of CD4+. Both blood CD4+ and CD8+ T cells showed clonal growth by week 6 at 0.1 to 3.0 mg/kg.

The CDR3 extends over 18 amino acids. Germline CDR1 reads SGHTA; CDR2 reads FQGNSA. J gave up 3 bases and V 6 bases, and 14 bases lay outside the gene matches. For this clone: Antigen specificity is unknown.

This table comes from immunoSEQ multiplex PCR, and its TCRdb copy is limited to in-frame clones, with some not included. Seen here are 80,000 to 85,000 clones, 86% observed once, and the top ten hold 6.5%. The receptor comes from an adult with an advanced solid tumor such as melanoma, head and neck, liver or kidney cancer. Specimen: CD4+ or CD8+ T cells sorted from blood, collected in a trial of the OX40 agonist ivuxolimab. The chain combines TRBV7-2 with TRBJ2-1; TRBD2 matches at 10 bases. The chain's CDR3 is CASSRTRVAGGSYNEQFF. Written as DNA, the CDR3 is TGTGCCAGCAGTCGAACGAGGGTAGCGGGAGGAAGCTACAATGAGCAGTTCTTC.